This T cell receptor (beta chain) comes out of a study of T cells after somatic rescue of genetic block. Unmatched junction bases numbered 3, after V lost 0 bases and J lost 5 bases. Germline CDR1 LGHNA, CDR2 YSLEER. The CDR3 covers 15 residues. TCRdb keeps only in-frame clones here, not all; method: immunoSEQ multiplex PCR. Among more than 65,000 clones, approximately 90% were seen once, and the ten largest hold about 3%. The sample consisted of peripheral blood mononuclear cells (PBMCs). The clonotype originates from a young man. V usage is TRBV4-3 and J usage is TRBJ2-7, with 11 bases lining up with TRBD2. CDR3 DNA sequence: TGCGCCAGCAGCCAAGACCTAGCGGGAGGAAACGAGCAGTACTTC. Translation: CASSQDLAGGNEQYF.